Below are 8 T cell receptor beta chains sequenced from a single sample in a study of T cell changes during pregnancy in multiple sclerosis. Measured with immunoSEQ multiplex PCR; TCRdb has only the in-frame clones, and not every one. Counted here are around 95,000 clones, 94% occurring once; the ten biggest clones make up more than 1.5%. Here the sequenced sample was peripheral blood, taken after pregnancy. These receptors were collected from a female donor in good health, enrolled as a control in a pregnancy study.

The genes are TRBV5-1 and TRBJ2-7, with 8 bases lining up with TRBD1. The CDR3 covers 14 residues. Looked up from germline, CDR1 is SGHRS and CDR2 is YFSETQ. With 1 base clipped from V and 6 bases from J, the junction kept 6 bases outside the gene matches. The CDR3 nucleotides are TGCGCCAGCAGCTTGCAGGGGGCTCAATCCGAGCAGTACTTC. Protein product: CASSLQGAQSEQYF.

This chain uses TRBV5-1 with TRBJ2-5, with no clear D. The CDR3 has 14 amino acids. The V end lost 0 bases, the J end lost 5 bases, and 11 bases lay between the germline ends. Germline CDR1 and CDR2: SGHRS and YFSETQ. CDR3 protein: CASSLASGRETQYF. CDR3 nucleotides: TGCGCCAGCAGCTTGGCCTCAGGCCGGGAGACCCAGTACTTC. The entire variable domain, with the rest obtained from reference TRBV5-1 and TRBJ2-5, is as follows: KAGVTQTPRYLIKTRGQQVTLSCSPISGHRSVSWYQQTPGQGLQFLFEYFSETQRNKGNFPGRFSGRQFSNSRSEMNVSTLELGDSALYLCASSLASGRETQYFGPGTRLLVL.

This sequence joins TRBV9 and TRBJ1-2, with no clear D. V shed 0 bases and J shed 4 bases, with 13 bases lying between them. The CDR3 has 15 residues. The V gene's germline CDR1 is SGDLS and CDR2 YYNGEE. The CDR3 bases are TGTGCCAGCAGCGTAGGGGCAGCTCTGGGCTATGGCTACACCTTC. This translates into CASSVGAALGYGYTF.

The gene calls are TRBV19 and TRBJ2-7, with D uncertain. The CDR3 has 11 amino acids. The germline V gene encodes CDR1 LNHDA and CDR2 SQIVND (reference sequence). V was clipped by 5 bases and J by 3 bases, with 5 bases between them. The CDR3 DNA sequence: TGTGCCAGTAGTTTCAACTACGAGCAGTACTTC. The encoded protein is CASSFNYEQYF.

CDR3 region: CASSLGKGLSNQPQHF. CDR3 DNA sequence: TGTGCCAGCAGCTTAGGCAAGGGGTTAAGCAATCAGCCCCAGCATTTT. V gene TRBV11-2 combines with J gene TRBJ1-5; D perhaps matches TRBD1 (5 bases). Per germline, CDR1 SGHAT and CDR2 FQNNGV. CDR3 size: 16 residues. V lost 1 base and J lost 1, with 11 bases in between.

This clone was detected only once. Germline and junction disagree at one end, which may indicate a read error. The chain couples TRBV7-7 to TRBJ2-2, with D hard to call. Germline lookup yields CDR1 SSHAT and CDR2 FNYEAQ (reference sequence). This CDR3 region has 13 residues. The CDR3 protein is CASSLQLSGELFF. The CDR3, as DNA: TGTGCTAGCAGCTTACAACTATCCGGGGAGCTGTTTTTT.

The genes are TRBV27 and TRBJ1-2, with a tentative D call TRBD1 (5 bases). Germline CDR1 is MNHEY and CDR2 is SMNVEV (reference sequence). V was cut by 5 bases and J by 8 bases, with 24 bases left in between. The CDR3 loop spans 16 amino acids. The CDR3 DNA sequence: TGTGCCAGCAGTGGGAGTTGGGCGGCGGGGCGAGGGGGCTACACCTTC. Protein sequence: CASSGSWAAGRGGYTF.

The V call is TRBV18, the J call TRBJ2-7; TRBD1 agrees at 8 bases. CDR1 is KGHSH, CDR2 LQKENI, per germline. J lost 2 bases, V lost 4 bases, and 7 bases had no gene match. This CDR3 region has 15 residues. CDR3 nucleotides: TGTGCCAGCTCACAATACGGACAGGGACCCTACGAGCAGTACTTC. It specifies CASSQYGQGPYEQYF.